Described below is a single TCR beta chain sequence and its context. Its antigen is not identified. TCRdb used MiXCR to reprocess the 5' RACE reads, holding one entry per CDR3 protein. This sample carries some 340,000 distinct CDR3 sequences, about 15% of them seen once, and the ten largest clones take 0.9% to 1.2%. This entry is derived from a study of CD8 T cells in ankylosing spondylitis. Study-wide results and limits: Within ankylosing spondylitis blood, a TCR beta motif made up of under 10 highly homologous variants appeared to be characteristic.

The receptor comes from a male donor with ankylosing spondylitis or in good health (not recorded which). What was sequenced was blood, either unsorted or a sorted T cell fraction (not recorded which).

The CDR3 sequence is CASRRGADRIHNEQFF. CDR3 in DNA: TGTGCCAGCAGGCGAGGAGCGGACAGGATTCACAATGAGCAGTTCTTC. The J gene is TRBJ2-1, the V gene TRBV7-2; 7 nucleotides agree with TRBD1. The V segment lost 6 bases and the J segment 5 bases; nucleotides outside the gene matches: 13. The CDR3 runs 16 residues. Germline lookup yields CDR1 SGHTA and CDR2 FQGNSA.